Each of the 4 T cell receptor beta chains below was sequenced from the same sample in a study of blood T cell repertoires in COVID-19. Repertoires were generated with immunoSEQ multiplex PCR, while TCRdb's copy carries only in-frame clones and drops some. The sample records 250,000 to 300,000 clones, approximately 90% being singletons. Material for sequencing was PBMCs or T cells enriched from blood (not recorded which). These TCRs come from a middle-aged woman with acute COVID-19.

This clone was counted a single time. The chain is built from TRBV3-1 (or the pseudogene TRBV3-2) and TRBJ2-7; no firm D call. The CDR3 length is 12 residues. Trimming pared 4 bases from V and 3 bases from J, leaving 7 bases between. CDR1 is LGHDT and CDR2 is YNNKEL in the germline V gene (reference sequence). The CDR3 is CASSRRGYEQYF. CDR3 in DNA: TGTGCCAGCAGCCGGAGAGGCTACGAGCAGTACTTC.

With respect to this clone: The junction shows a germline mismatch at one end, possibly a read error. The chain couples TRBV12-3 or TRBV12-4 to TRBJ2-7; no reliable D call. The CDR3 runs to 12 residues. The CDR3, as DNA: TGTGCCAGCAGCTTAGATCACTACGAGCAGTACTTC. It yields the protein CASSLDHYEQYF.

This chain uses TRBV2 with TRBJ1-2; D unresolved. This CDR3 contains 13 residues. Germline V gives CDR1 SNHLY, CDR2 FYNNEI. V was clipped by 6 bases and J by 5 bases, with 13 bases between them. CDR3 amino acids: CASRVQTNYGYTF. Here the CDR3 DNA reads TGTGCCAGCAGAGTTCAGACAAATTATGGCTACACCTTC.

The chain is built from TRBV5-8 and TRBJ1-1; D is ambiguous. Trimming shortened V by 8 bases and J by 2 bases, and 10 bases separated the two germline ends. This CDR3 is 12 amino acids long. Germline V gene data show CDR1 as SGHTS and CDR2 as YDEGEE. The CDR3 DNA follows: TGTGCCAGTAAGCGGGGAAACACTGAAGCTTTCTTT. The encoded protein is CASKRGNTEAFF. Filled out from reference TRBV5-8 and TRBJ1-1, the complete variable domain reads EAGVTQSPTHLIKTRGQQATLRCSPISGHTSVYWYQQALGLGLQFLLWYDEGEERNRGNFPPRFSGRQFPNYSSELNVNALELEDSALYLCASKRGNTEAFFGQGTRLTVV.